This entry lists 5 T cell receptor beta chains sequenced from one sample in a study of identical twins. From the 5' RACE reads, TCRdb called clonotypes with MiXCR, one entry per CDR3 protein. The data show 200,000 to 250,000 distinct CDR3 sequences, about 7.5% seen once. These data were likewise used in another study, on yellow fever vaccine responses in identical twins.

The sequenced sample consisted of CD8+ T cells sorted from blood. The receptors shown here come from a woman aged 18-30 years in good health.

This clonotype was seen many times. Written as DNA, the CDR3 is TGTGCCAGCAGTTTAGCGGGATCCAACAATGAGCAGTTCTTC. Its protein is CASSLAGSNNEQFF. The chain combines TRBV12-3 or TRBV12-4 with TRBJ2-1; D call uncertain. The CDR3 sequence is 14 residues long. V was trimmed by 0 bases and J by 5 bases, leaving 8 bases between them.

Ten or more counts support this clonotype. The chain uses TRBV5-1 and TRBJ1-2; 9 bases fit TRBD1. J was trimmed by 6 bases and V by 4 bases; bases with no gene match: 19. Germline V CDR1 and CDR2: SGHRS, YFSETQ. The CDR3 length is 18 residues. CDR3 protein: CASSVLPGQGSFLDGYTF. The CDR3 nucleotides are TGCGCCAGCAGCGTACTACCGGGACAGGGTTCCTTTCTTGATGGCTACACCTTC.

There are a few counts of this clonotype. The J gene is TRBJ2-2, the V gene TRBV5-1; D not certain. The CDR3 totals 18 residues. V was shortened by 5 bases and J by 7 bases, with 27 bases between the two germline ends. CDR1 SGHRS and CDR2 YFSETQ come from the germline V gene. In nucleotides, the CDR3 is TGCGCCAGCAGATTTACCCCTTTGGACGTGAACAAAATCGGGGAGCTGTTTTTT. Its translation: CASRFTPLDVNKIGELFF.

This clonotype was counted at least ten times. The gene calls are TRBV28 and TRBJ1-1; D unresolved. The CDR3 sequence is 13 residues long. Trimming stripped 1 base from V and 5 bases from J, with 8 bases between. Germline CDR1 reads MDHEN; CDR2 reads SYDVKM. CDR3 region: CASSLSELTEAFF. The CDR3 region has the DNA TGTGCCAGCAGTTTATCAGAGCTGACTGAAGCTTTCTTT.

J is TRBJ2-1 and V is TRBV11-2; D may match TRBD1 or TRBD2 (5 bases each). This CDR3 has 14 residues. Germline-derived CDR1 and CDR2 are SGHAT and FQNNGV. The V end lost 5 bases, the J end lost 5 bases, and 13 bases lay between the germline ends. CDR3 sequence: CASSEQGRNNEQFF. The CDR3 DNA follows: TGTGCCAGCAGCGAGCAGGGACGCAACAATGAGCAGTTCTTC. Using reference TRBV11-2 and TRBJ2-1 for the parts outside the CDR3, the full variable domain is EAGVAQSPRYKIIEKRQSVAFWCNPISGHATLYWYQQILGQGPKLLIQFQNNGVVDDSQLPKDRFSAERLKGVDSTLKIQPAKLEDSAVYLCASSEQGRNNEQFFGPGTRLTVL.